What follows describes a single TCR delta chain. This sample stems from a study of gamma-delta chains in newborns, infants, children. From germline, CDR1 is TSWWSYY and CDR2 QGS. J gave up 0 bases and V 3 bases, and 26 bases lay outside the gene matches. The CDR3 is 23 amino acids. TCRdb re-called the reads using CATT. The sample comprises fewer than 5,500 delta-chain clones, 38% of which are singletons, and approximately 14% rests with the top ten. V and J are TRDV1 and TRDJ1; 9 bases match TRDD3. The sequenced material came from blood. This clonotype was sampled from a child who received the measles vaccine. The CDR3 DNA sequence: TGTGCTCTTGGGGATCGTTTTTCCTGGATTACTGGGGGAGAGCACTTGCACACCGATAAACTCATCTTT. This codes for CALGDRFSWITGGEHLHTDKLIF.